The 15 T cell receptor beta chains reported below all come from one sample, sequenced in a study of cytomegalovirus exposure and HLA in healthy donors. A multiplex PCR was run with 60 Vbeta primers and 13 Jbeta primers. Sequencing was performed with immunoSEQ multiplex PCR; in TCRdb, only in-frame clones are kept and a portion is missing. The repertoire holds 140,000 or so clones, with about two thirds as singletons. Material: PBMCs. The receptor set was obtained from a man aged 55 to 69 in good health and CMV-seronegative.

This clone was seen a handful of times. The chain is built from TRBV5-1 and TRBJ2-1; TRBD2 aligns across 14 bases. CDR3 length: 20 residues. CDR1 and CDR2 from the germline V gene are SGHRS and YFSETQ. The trim removed 4 bases at V and 1 base at J, leaving 13 bases unmatched. The CDR3 DNA reads as TGCGCCAGCAGCCCCAAGACTAGCGGGAGGGCAGTGGGGTCCTACAATGAGCAGTTCTTC. It translates to CASSPKTSGRAVGSYNEQFF.

The chain joins TRBV28 to TRBJ1-5, with TRBD1 matching over 7 bases. CDR3 length equals 16 residues. The germline V gene encodes CDR1 MDHEN and CDR2 SYDVKM. Trimming removed 8 bases from V and 1 base from J; junction bases left unmatched: 11. The chain's CDR3 is CASLLTGTESNQPQHF. The CDR3 nucleotides are TGTGCCAGCCTCCTAACCGGGACAGAAAGCAATCAGCCCCAGCATTTT.

V usage is TRBV6-5 and J usage is TRBJ2-7, with D uncertain. The CDR3 covers 11 residues. CDR1 and CDR2 (germline): MNHEY, SVGAGI. Deletions cut 4 bases from V and 2 bases from J, with 3 bases between. In DNA, the CDR3 is TGTGCCAGCAGTTCTCCCTACGAGCAGTACTTC. Its translation is CASSSPYEQYF.

The chain links TRBV27 to TRBJ1-4, with TRBD1 matching 8 bases. Germline CDR1 MNHEY, CDR2 SMNVEV (reference sequence). V was pared by 3 bases and J by 7 bases, with 4 bases of the junction left unmatched. This CDR3 comprises 14 residues. CDR3 sequence (DNA): TGTGCCAGCAGTTTGCAGGGGGCAGGTGAAAAACTGTTTTTT. Amino acid sequence: CASSLQGAGEKLFF.

The rearrangement links TRBV7-7 to TRBJ2-2; D unresolved. Germline-derived CDR1 and CDR2 are SSHAT and FNYEAQ (reference sequence). V dropped 4 bases and J dropped 1 base, with 13 bases sitting between them. The CDR3 runs to 16 residues. The CDR3 loop reads CASSSPSGGNTGELFF. The CDR3 DNA reads TGTGCCAGCAGCTCTCCCAGTGGTGGGAACACCGGGGAGCTGTTTTTT.

This chain joins TRBV28 and TRBJ1-4; 10 nucleotides align to TRBD1. The germline V gene encodes CDR1 MDHEN and CDR2 SYDVKM. V shed 4 bases and J 3 bases; nucleotides not matched to a gene: 8. There are 17 residues in the CDR3. CDR3 amino acids: CASSSWTGGPANEKLFF. Here the CDR3 DNA reads TGTGCCAGCAGTTCCTGGACAGGGGGGCCTGCTAATGAAAAACTGTTTTTT.

CDR3 in DNA: TGTGCCAGCAGCTTCACAGGGACCTGGAGCAATCAGCCCCAGCATTTT. Protein: CASSFTGTWSNQPQHF. The rearrangement links TRBV7-2 to TRBJ1-5; D may be TRBD1 (6 bases). Germline lookup yields CDR1 SGHTA and CDR2 FQGNSA. CDR3 length: 16 residues. Trimming removed 3 bases at V and 1 base at J, with 13 bases between.

The rearrangement joins TRBV11-2 to TRBJ1-5; perhaps TRBD1 as D (6 bases). Germline CDR1 reads SGHAT; CDR2 reads FQNNGV. V dropped 0 bases and J dropped 5 bases, with 11 bases sitting between them. The CDR3 runs 15 residues. CDR3 nucleotide sequence: TGTGCCAGCAGCTTAGACGGAGGGGGGGATCAGCCCCAGCATTTT. Amino acids: CASSLDGGGDQPQHF.

This clone was counted only a few times. This chain connects TRBV2 to TRBJ2-1, with D perhaps matching TRBD2 (5 bases). Germline values: CDR1 SNHLY, CDR2 FYNNEI. Trimming pared 8 bases from V and 4 bases from J, leaving 15 bases between. The CDR3 is made up of 14 amino acids. CDR3 residues: CASRTGNRYNEQFF. As DNA, the CDR3 is TGTGCCAGCCGAACGGGGAACCGGTACAATGAGCAGTTCTTC. Full variable domain (remainder filled in from reference TRBV2 and TRBJ2-1): EPEVTQTPSHQVTQMGQEVILRCVPISNHLYFYWYRQILGQKVEFLVSFYNNEISEKSEIFDDQFSVERPDGSNFTLKIRSTKLEDSAMYFCASRTGNRYNEQFFGPGTRLTVL.

The V call is TRBV28, the J call TRBJ1-2; weak D call: TRBD1 (6 bases). The CDR3 loop spans 15 amino acids. V was shortened by 5 bases and J by 3 bases, with 16 bases between the two germline ends. Germline CDR1 and CDR2: MDHEN and SYDVKM. The CDR3 DNA reads TGTGCCAGCAGTCTAAACCCAGGGGCGGACTATGGCTACACCTTC. It yields the protein CASSLNPGADYGYTF.

The chain has TRBV7-8 and TRBJ2-7; weak D call: TRBD1 (5 bases). Germline-derived CDR1 and CDR2 are SGHVS and FQNEAQ. V lost 4 bases and J 5 bases, leaving 18 bases between the germline ends. The CDR3 extends over 15 amino acids. The CDR3 bases are TGTGCCAGCAGCTCCGGCTCAGGGAAAAGGCACGAGCAGTACTTC. Protein product: CASSSGSGKRHEQYF.

The rearrangement joins TRBV29-1 to TRBJ2-7, with D uncertain. The germline gives CDR1 SQVTM, CDR2 ANQGSEA. Trimming shortened V by 7 bases and J by 5 bases, and 18 bases separated the two germline ends. The CDR3 spans 13 residues. The CDR3 nucleotides are TGCAGCGGCCTAGACGGAAGTTCCCACGAGCAGTACTTC. It specifies CSGLDGSSHEQYF.

The count of this clone is one. The rearrangement uses TRBV10-3 and TRBJ1-3; 8 bases map to TRBD1. V lost 3 bases to trimming and J lost 2 bases; unmatched junction nucleotides: 6. Germline V lookup: CDR1 ENHRY, CDR2 SYGVKD. This CDR3 has 16 residues. The DNA of the CDR3 is TGTGCCATCAGTGACCCAGGACAGGGAGCTGGAAACACCATATATTTT. Its protein is CAISDPGQGAGNTIYF.

The chain has TRBV7-9 and TRBJ1-5; D is uncertain. V lost 4 bases and J 4 bases, leaving 5 bases between the germline ends. Germline loops: CDR1 SEHNR, CDR2 FQNEAQ (reference sequence). The CDR3 covers 12 residues. As DNA, the CDR3 is TGTGCCAGCAGCTCCGCGAATCAGCCCCAGCATTTT. Encoded protein: CASSSANQPQHF.

The chain's CDR3 is CASSEVGQMNTEAFF. CDR3 nucleotide sequence: TGTGCCAGCAGTGAGGTGGGACAGATGAACACTGAAGCTTTCTTT. This chain uses TRBV2 with TRBJ1-1; 7 bases fit TRBD1. The CDR3 contains 15 residues. With 3 bases clipped from V and 0 bases from J, the junction kept 4 bases outside the gene matches. Germline-derived CDR1 and CDR2 are SNHLY and FYNNEI.